The TCR beta chain described here comes from a study of beta chain features in type 1 diabetes. The authors reverse transcribed all of the isolated RNA, so sequencing captured expressed TCRB transcripts. Sequencing was performed with immunoSEQ multiplex PCR; in TCRdb, only in-frame clones are kept and a portion is missing. The sample records just under 150,000 clones, 10% being singletons. A sort by CD45RO/CCR7/CD25/CD127/CD95/CD27 yielded CD4+ naive, central memory, regulatory and stem cell-like memory cells. Over 95% purity was reached by all sorted populations. V lost 6 bases and J lost 5, with 9 bases in between. Germline-derived CDR1 and CDR2 are SGHTA and FQGNSA. This CDR3 spans 12 amino acids. Study results and limitations: Resolution of whether HLA type affects TCRB rearrangement was not achieved here. Among all four CD4+ subsets, Type 1 diabetes patients had TCRB CDR3s that were moderately but significantly shorter.

This clone was recorded at least ten times. Antigen specificity is unknown. The genes are TRBV7-2 and TRBJ2-3; D perhaps matches TRBD1 (5 bases). The specimen sequenced was naive CD4+ T cells from blood. The TCR was taken from a man younger than 30 in good health. CDR3 DNA sequence: TGTGCCAGCAGTAGGGGCGTAGATACGCAGTATTTT. It specifies CASSRGVDTQYF.